The present TCR beta chain was sequenced within a study of cytomegalovirus exposure and HLA in healthy donors. Study observations and caveats: Analyzed later, association rates of TCRs varied across HLA loci, with DRB1 most and HLA-C fewest.

Notes on this clone: The antigen remains unidentified.

Use of 60 Vbeta and 13 Jbeta primers characterized the PCR. The assay was immunoSEQ multiplex PCR, and TCRdb's table has in-frame clones only and misses some. The sample shows 120,000 or so clones, over 15% of them seen only once. The CDR3 loop spans 16 amino acids. Germline CDR1 reads MDHEN; CDR2 reads SYDVKM. V dropped 7 bases and J dropped 1; count of bases not matched to a gene: 8. Donors were ostensibly healthy at sampling, although undocumented immune exposures were probable. This TCR was recovered from a female donor in good health and CMV-seropositive. The chain uses TRBV28 and TRBJ2-1; TRBD2 agrees at 9 bases. The sample taken for sequencing was PBMCs. The CDR3 DNA reads TGTGCCAGCATTACGGCGGGAGGGGGGTCCTACAATGAGCAGTTCTTC. Amino acids: CASITAGGGSYNEQFF.